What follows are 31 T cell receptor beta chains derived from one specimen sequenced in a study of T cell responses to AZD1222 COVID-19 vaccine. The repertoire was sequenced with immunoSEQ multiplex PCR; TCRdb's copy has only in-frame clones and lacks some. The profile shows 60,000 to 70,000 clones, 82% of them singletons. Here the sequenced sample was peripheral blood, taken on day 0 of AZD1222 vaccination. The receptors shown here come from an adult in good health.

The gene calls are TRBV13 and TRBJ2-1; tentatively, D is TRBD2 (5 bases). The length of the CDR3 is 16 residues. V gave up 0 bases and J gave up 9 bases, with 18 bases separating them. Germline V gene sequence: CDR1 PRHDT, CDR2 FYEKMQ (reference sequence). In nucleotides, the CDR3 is TGTGCCAGCAGCTTAGGAGTCCTAGCCCATCTGAGTGAGCAGTTCTTC. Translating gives CASSLGVLAHLSEQFF.

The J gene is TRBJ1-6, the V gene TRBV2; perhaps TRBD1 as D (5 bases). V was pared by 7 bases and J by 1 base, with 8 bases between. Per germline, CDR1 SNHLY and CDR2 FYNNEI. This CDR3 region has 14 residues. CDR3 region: CASTGRSYNSPLHF. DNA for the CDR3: TGTGCCAGCACAGGGAGATCCTATAATTCACCCCTCCACTTT. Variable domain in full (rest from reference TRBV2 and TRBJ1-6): EPEVTQTPSHQVTQMGQEVILRCVPISNHLYFYWYRQILGQKVEFLVSFYNNEISEKSEIFDDQFSVERPDGSNFTLKIRSTKLEDSAMYFCASTGRSYNSPLHFGNGTRLTVT.

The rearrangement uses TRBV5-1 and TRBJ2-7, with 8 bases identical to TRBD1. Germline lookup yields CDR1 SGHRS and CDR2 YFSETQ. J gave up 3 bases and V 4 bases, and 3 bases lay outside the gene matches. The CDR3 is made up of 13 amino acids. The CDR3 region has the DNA TGCGCCAGCAGCATACAGGGGGGCTACGAGCAGTACTTC. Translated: CASSIQGGYEQYF. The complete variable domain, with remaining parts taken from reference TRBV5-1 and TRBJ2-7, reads KAGVTQTPRYLIKTRGQQVTLSCSPISGHRSVSWYQQTPGQGLQFLFEYFSETQRNKGNFPGRFSGRQFSNSRSEMNVSTLELGDSALYLCASSIQGGYEQYFGPGTRLTVT.

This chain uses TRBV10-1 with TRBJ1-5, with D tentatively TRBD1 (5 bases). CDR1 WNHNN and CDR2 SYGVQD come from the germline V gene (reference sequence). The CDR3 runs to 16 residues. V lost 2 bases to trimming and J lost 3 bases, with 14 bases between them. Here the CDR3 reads CASSEPIGESNQPQHF. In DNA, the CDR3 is TGCGCCAGCAGTGAGCCTATAGGGGAGTCCAATCAGCCCCAGCATTTT.

The CDR3 nucleotides read TGTGCCAGCAGCCTCGCAGGGGACTATGGCTACACCTTC. Its translation: CASSLAGDYGYTF. The rearrangement links TRBV27 to TRBJ1-2, with D tentatively TRBD1 (6 bases). V lost 6 bases and J lost 3, with 11 bases in between. This CDR3 comprises 13 residues. Germline assignment: CDR1 MNHEY and CDR2 SMNVEV (reference sequence).

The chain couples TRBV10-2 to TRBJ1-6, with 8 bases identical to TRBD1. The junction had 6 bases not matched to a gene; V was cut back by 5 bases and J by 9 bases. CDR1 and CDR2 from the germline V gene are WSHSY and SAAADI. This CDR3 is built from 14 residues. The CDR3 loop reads CASSSTGGGSPLHF. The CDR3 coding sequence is TGCGCCAGCAGTTCCACAGGGGGGGGTTCACCCCTCCACTTT.

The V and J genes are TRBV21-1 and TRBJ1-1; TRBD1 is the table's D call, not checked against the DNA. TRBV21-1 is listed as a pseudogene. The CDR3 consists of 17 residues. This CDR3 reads CASSRRGQGAPYTEAFF. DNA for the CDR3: TGTGCCAGCAGCAGAAGAGGACAGGGCGCCCCATACACTGAAGCTTTCTTT.

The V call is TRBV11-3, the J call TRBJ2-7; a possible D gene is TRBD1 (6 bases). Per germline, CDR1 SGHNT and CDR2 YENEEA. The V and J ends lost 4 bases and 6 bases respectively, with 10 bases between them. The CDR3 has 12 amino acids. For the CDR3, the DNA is TGTGCCAGCAGCTCCACAGGGTTCGAGCAGTACTTC. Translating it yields CASSSTGFEQYF. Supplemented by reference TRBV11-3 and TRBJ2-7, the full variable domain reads EAGVVQSPRYKIIEKKQPVAFWCNPISGHNTLYWYLQNLGQGPELLIRYENEEAVDDSQLPKDRFSAERLKGVDSTLKIQPAELGDSAVYLCASSSTGFEQYFGPGTRLTVT.

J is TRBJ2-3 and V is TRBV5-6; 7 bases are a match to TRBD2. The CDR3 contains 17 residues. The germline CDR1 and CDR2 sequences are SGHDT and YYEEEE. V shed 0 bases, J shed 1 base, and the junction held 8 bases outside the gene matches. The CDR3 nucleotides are TGTGCCAGCAGCTTGGTGGCGGGGGAGGATGGCACAGATACGCAGTATTTT. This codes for CASSLVAGEDGTDTQYF.

CDR3 protein: CASSRGGYTGELFF. CDR3 DNA sequence: TGTGCCAGCAGTAGGGGGGGTTACACCGGGGAGCTGTTTTTT. The chain links TRBV13 to TRBJ2-2; a possible D gene is TRBD2 (7 bases). The CDR3 totals 14 residues. Trimming cost V 6 bases and J 3 bases, with 11 bases left between them. Per the germline V gene, CDR1 is PRHDT and CDR2 is FYEKMQ (reference sequence).

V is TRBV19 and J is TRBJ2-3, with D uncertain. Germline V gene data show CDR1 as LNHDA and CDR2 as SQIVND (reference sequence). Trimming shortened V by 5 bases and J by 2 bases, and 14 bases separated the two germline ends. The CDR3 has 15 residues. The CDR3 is CASSLTPEITDTQYF. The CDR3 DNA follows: TGTGCCAGTAGTTTGACACCCGAGATCACAGATACGCAGTATTTT.

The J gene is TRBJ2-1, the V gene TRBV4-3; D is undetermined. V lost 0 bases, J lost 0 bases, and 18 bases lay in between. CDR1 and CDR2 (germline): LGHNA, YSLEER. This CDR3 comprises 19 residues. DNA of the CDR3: TGCGCCAGCAGCCAAGAACCCACTCAAATCGGATACTCCTACAATGAGCAGTTCTTC. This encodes CASSQEPTQIGYSYNEQFF.

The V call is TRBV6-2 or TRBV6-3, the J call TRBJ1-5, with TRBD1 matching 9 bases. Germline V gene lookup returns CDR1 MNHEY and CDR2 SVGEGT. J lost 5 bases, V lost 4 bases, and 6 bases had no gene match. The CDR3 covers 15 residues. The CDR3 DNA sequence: TGTGCCAGCAGTTCTGTGACAGGGGGTTATCAGCCCCAGCATTTT. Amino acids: CASSSVTGGYQPQHF.

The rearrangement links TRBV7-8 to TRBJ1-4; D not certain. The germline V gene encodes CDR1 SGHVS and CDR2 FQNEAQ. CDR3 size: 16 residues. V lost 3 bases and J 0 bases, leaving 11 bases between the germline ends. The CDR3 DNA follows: TGTGCCAGCAGCTTGGAATTATTTGCAACTAATGAAAAACTGTTTTTT. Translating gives CASSLELFATNEKLFF.

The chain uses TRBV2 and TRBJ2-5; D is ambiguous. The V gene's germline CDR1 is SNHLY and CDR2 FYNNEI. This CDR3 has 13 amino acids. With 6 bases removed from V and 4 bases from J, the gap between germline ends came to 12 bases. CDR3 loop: CASSDLLGETQYF. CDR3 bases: TGTGCCAGCAGCGACCTTTTAGGAGAGACCCAGTACTTC.

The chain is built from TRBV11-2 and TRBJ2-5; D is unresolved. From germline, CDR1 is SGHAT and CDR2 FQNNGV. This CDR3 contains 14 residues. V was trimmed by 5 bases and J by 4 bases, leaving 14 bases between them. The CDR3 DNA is TGTGCCAGCAGCGCGATTTCAAGGCGAGAGACCCAGTACTTC. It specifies CASSAISRRETQYF.

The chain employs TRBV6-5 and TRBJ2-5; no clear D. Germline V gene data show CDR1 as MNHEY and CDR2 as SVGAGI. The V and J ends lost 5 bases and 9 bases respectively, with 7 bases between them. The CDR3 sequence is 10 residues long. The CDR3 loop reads CASSRPAQYF. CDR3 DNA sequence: TGTGCCAGCAGTCGTCCGGCCCAGTACTTC.

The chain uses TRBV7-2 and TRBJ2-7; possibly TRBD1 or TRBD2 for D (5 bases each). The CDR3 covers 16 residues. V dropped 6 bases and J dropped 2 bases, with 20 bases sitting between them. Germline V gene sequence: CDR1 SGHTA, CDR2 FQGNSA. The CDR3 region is CASSLPPGTPAYEQYF. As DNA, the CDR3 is TGTGCCAGCAGTCTCCCCCCCGGGACCCCAGCCTACGAGCAGTACTTC.

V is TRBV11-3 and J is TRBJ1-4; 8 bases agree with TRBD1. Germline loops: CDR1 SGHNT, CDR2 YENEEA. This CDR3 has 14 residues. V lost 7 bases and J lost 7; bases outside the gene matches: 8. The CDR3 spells CASTVSGGFEKLFF. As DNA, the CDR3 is TGTGCCAGCACCGTATCAGGGGGCTTTGAAAAACTGTTTTTT.

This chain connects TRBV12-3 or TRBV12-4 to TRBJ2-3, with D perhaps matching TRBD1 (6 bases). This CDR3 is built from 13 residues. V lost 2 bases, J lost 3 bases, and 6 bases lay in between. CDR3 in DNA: TGTGCCAGCAGTTTACAGGGGACAGATACGCAGTATTTT. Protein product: CASSLQGTDTQYF.

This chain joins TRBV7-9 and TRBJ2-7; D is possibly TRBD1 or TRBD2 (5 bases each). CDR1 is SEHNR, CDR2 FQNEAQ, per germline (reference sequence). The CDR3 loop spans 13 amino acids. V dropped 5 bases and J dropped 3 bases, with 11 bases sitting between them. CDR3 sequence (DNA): TGTGCCAGCAGCCCGGGACGGTTCTACGAGCAGTACTTC. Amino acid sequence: CASSPGRFYEQYF.

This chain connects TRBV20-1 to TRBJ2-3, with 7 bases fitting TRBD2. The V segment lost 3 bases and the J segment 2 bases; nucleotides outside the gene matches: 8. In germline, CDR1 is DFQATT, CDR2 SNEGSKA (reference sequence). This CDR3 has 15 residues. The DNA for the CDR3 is TGCAGTGCTAGTCCTTTGCGGGGGTCCACAGATACGCAGTATTTT. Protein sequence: CSASPLRGSTDTQYF.

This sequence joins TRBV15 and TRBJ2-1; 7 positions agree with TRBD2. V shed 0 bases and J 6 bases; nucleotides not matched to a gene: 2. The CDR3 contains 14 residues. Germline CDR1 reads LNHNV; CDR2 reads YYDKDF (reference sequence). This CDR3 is CATSRDWGGNEQFF. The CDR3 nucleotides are TGTGCCACCAGCAGAGACTGGGGGGGCAATGAGCAGTTCTTC.

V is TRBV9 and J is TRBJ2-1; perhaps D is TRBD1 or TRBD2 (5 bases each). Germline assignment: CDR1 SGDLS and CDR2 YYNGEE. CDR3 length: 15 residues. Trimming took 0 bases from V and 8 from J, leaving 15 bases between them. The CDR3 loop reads CASSVAAWGNDEQFF. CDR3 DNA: TGTGCCAGCAGCGTAGCGGCGTGGGGGAACGATGAGCAGTTCTTC. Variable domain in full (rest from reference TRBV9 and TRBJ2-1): DSGVTQTPKHLITATGQRVTLRCSPRSGDLSVYWYQQSLDQGLQFLIQYYNGEERAKGNILERFSAQQFPDLHSELNLSSLELGDSALYFCASSVAAWGNDEQFFGPGTRLTVL.

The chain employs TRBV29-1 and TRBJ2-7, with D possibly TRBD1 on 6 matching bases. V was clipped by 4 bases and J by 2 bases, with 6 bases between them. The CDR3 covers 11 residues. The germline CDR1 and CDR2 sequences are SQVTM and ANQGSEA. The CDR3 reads CSVGTAYEQYF. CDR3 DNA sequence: TGCAGCGTTGGGACAGCCTACGAGCAGTACTTC.

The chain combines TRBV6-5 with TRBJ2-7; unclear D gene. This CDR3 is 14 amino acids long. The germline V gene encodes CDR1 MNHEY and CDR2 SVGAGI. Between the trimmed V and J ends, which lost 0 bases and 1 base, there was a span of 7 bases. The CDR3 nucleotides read TGTGCCAGCAGTTACTCTAAAGGATCCTACGAGCAGTACTTC. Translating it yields CASSYSKGSYEQYF.

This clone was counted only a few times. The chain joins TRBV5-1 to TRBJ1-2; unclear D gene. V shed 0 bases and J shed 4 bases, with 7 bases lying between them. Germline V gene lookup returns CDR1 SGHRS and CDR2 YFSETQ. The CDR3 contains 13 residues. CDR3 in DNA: TGCGCCAGCAGCTTGGACGCAGGCTATGGCTACACCTTC. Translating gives CASSLDAGYGYTF.

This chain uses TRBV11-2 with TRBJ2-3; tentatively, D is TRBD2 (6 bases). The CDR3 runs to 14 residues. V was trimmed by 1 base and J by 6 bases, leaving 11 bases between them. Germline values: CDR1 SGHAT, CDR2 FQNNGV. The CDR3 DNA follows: TGTGCCAGCAGCTTAGGGACCCGGGGGGATACGCAGTATTTT. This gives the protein CASSLGTRGDTQYF.

In DNA, the CDR3 is TGTGCCAGCAGTTATCAGGTGGGCAGCTCTGGAAACACCATATATTTT. Translated, it gives CASSYQVGSSGNTIYF. The V and J genes are TRBV28 and TRBJ1-3; D gene unclear. Germline V gene lookup returns CDR1 MDHEN and CDR2 SYDVKM. Trimming pared 4 bases from V and 0 bases from J, leaving 13 bases between. There are 16 residues in the CDR3. The complete variable domain, with remaining parts taken from reference TRBV28 and TRBJ1-3, reads DVKVTQSSRYLVKRTGEKVFLECVQDMDHENMFWYRQDPGLGLRLIYFSYDVKMKEKGDIPEGYSVSREKKERFSLILESASTNQTSMYLCASSYQVGSSGNTIYFGEGSWLTVV.

The CDR3 region is CSVEDHGGNEQYF. The CDR3 coding sequence is TGCAGCGTTGAAGATCACGGAGGGAACGAGCAGTACTTC. V usage is TRBV29-1 and J usage is TRBJ2-7; D may be TRBD2 (6 bases). V lost 0 bases and J lost 5, with 11 bases in between. Germline CDR1 reads SQVTM; CDR2 reads ANQGSEA. The CDR3 loop spans 13 amino acids.

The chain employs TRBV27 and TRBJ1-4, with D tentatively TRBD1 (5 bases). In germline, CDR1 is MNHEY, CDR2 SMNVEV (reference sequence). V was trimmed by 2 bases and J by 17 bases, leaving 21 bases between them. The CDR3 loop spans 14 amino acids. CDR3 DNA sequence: TGTGCCAGCAGTTTAGTGCAGGGTCGGAACCCTTTATTTTTT. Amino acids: CASSLVQGRNPLFF.